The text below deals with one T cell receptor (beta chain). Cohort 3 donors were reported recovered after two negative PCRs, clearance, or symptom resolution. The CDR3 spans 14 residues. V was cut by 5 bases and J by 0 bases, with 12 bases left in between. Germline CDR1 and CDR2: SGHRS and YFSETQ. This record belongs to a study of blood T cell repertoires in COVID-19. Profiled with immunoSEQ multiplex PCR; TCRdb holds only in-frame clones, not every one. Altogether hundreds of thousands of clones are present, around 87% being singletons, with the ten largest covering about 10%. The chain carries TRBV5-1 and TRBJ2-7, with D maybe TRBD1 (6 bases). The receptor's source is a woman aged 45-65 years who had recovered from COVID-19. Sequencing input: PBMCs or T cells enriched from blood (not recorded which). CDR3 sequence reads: CASRQGRSSYEQYF. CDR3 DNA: TGCGCCAGCAGACAGGGACGAAGCTCCTACGAGCAGTACTTC.